Following are 5 T cell receptor beta chains from one sample sequenced in a study of CD8 T cells in ankylosing spondylitis. Points from the study as a whole: What seemed typical of ankylosing spondylitis blood was a TCR beta motif built from under 10 highly homologous variants.

In TCRdb, the 5' RACE reads were re-called with MiXCR into one record per CDR3 protein. The sample lists about 700,000 distinct CDR3 sequences, 15% to 20% seen once, with about a fifth in the top ten. What these receptors recognize is not known. What was sequenced was blood, either unsorted or a sorted T cell fraction (not recorded which). Every receptor here comes from a male donor with ankylosing spondylitis.

The genes are TRBV9 and TRBJ1-4; TRBD1 matches at 7 bases. The V and J ends lost 3 bases and 8 bases, in that order; junction bases with no gene match: 7. The CDR3 runs to 14 residues. From germline, CDR1 is SGDLS and CDR2 YYNGEE. Here the CDR3 reads CASSGGNRGEKLFF. The CDR3 DNA is TGTGCCAGCAGCGGTGGAAACAGGGGAGAAAAACTGTTTTTT.

The J gene is TRBJ2-1, the V gene TRBV21-1; TRBD2 reflects the table's D call only, with no check against the DNA. TRBV21-1 is shown as a pseudogene. This CDR3 contains 15 residues. CDR3 DNA sequence: TGTGCCAGCAGACGGACCACAGGGCCCTGGAATGAGCAGTTCTTC. It is translated as CASRRTTGPWNEQFF.

The chain combines TRBV12-3 or TRBV12-4 with TRBJ1-3, with D tentatively TRBD1 (5 bases). V lost 11 bases, J lost 0 bases, and 11 bases lay in between. This CDR3 has 13 residues. CDR3 sequence: CAAKGISGNTIYF. For the CDR3, the DNA is TGTGCCGCTAAGGGGATCTCTGGAAACACCATATATTTT.

This clonotype was observed a handful of times. The chain uses TRBV10-1 and TRBJ1-1, with D possibly TRBD1 on 5 matching bases. Germline CDR1 reads WNHNN; CDR2 reads SYGVQD (reference sequence). Trimming stripped 4 bases from V and 10 bases from J, with 16 bases between. The CDR3 spans 13 residues. CDR3 loop: CASSAPGGLAAFF. CDR3 DNA sequence: TGCGCCAGCAGTGCCCCGGGGGGATTGGCAGCTTTCTTT.

This clonotype showed up just a few times. This chain uses TRBV10-3 with TRBJ2-1; D gene unclear. The CDR3 totals 18 residues. Deletions cut 1 base from V and 8 bases from J, with 24 bases between. From germline, CDR1 is ENHRY and CDR2 SYGVKD. CDR3 DNA sequence: TGTGCCATCAGTGAGTACAACTGGGCAACCTTGACCGGCGATGAGCAGTTCTTC. Its translation: CAISEYNWATLTGDEQFF.